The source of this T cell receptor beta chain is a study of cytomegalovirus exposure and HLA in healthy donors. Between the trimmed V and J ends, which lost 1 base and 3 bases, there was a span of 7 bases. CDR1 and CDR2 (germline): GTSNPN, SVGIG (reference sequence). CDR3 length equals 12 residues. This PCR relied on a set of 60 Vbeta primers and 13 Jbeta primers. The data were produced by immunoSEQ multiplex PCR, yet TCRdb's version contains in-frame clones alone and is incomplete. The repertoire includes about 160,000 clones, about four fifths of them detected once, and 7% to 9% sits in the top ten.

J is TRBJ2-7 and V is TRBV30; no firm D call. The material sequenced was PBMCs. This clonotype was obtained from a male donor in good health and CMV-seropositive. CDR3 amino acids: CAWSGLGYEQYF. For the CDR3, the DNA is TGTGCCTGGAGTGGGCTTGGCTACGAGCAGTACTTC.